Each of the 29 T cell receptor beta chains below was sequenced from the same sample in a study of T cell clonotyping in hematopoietic cell transplantation listed by TCRdb under 2021. The library was obtained by the immunoSEQ multiplex PCR assay. TCRdb holds this immuneACCESS table with in-frame rearrangements only. Some clones are missing; in checked studies, unresolved V genes explain under half, and the rest has no known cause. Across this sample there are 2,500 to 3,500 clones, with almost 96% seen only once. The leading ten clones occupy around 1.7% of the sample. The time point label for this specimen denotes: recipient sample about 28 days before transplant, after cytoreduction. The sample here was peripheral blood mononuclear cells, taken before stem cell transplant. The receptor set was obtained from a woman between 45 and 65 years old with chronic myeloid leukemia. Some clones in this sample may be carry-over from other donors' samples.

The chain uses TRBV2 and TRBJ1-2, with a weak D call TRBD1 (5 bases). V lost 3 bases and J lost 8, with 13 bases in between. Per the germline V gene, CDR1 is SNHLY and CDR2 is FYNNEI. The CDR3 covers 13 residues. The CDR3 loop reads CASSENRGTGYTF. In DNA, the CDR3 is TGTGCCAGCAGTGAGAACCGGGGCACAGGCTACACCTTC. The full variable domain, completed using reference TRBV2 and TRBJ1-2, is EPEVTQTPSHQVTQMGQEVILRCVPISNHLYFYWYRQILGQKVEFLVSFYNNEISEKSEIFDDQFSVERPDGSNFTLKIRSTKLEDSAMYFCASSENRGTGYTFGSGTRLTVV.

V is TRBV7-8 and J is TRBJ1-4; perhaps TRBD1 as D (6 bases). CDR1 and CDR2 from the germline V gene are SGHVS and FQNEAQ. This CDR3 comprises 15 residues. V was pared by 0 bases and J by 3 bases, with 8 bases between. The CDR3 bases are TGTGCCAGCAGCTTAGCCGACAGGTCTAATGAAAAACTGTTTTTT. It encodes CASSLADRSNEKLFF.

This rearrangement joins TRBV7-2 to TRBJ2-3; D gene unclear. Per the germline V gene, CDR1 is SGHTA and CDR2 is FQGNSA. The CDR3 is made up of 14 amino acids. V was trimmed by 5 bases and J by 4 bases, leaving 13 bases between them. DNA of the CDR3: TGTGCCAGCAGCATCAGCCGACTCGCAGATACGCAGTATTTT. It translates to CASSISRLADTQYF.

The rearrangement links TRBV27 to TRBJ2-4, with D possibly being TRBD2 (5 bases). The CDR3 runs 15 residues. Trimming removed 2 bases at V and 3 bases at J, with 11 bases between. Germline V gives CDR1 MNHEY, CDR2 SMNVEV (reference sequence). The CDR3 bases are TGTGCCAGCAGTTTAGAGGGCAGATACAAAAACATTCAGTACTTC. Translation gives CASSLEGRYKNIQYF.

This sequence joins TRBV6-1 and TRBJ1-5, with D unresolved. Germline assignment: CDR1 MNHNS and CDR2 SASEGT. Between the trimmed V and J ends, which lost 7 bases and 0 bases, there was a span of 13 bases. This CDR3 comprises 15 residues. This CDR3 reads CASIRKGNSNQPQHF. For the CDR3, the DNA is TGTGCCAGCATCAGAAAAGGTAATAGCAATCAGCCCCAGCATTTT.

The rearrangement uses TRBV10-1 and TRBJ2-3, with D perhaps matching TRBD2 (5 bases). Germline V gene sequence: CDR1 WNHNN, CDR2 SYGVQD (reference sequence). V lost 8 bases and J lost 4, with 22 bases in between. The CDR3 length is 16 residues. This CDR3 is CASSHWEPHRPDTQYF. In nucleotides, the CDR3 is TGCGCCAGCTCTCATTGGGAGCCCCACAGACCAGATACGCAGTATTTT.

The gene calls are TRBV28 and TRBJ2-7; TRBD1 matches 9 bases. The CDR3 totals 15 residues. V trimming: 4 bases; J trimming: 3 bases; junction bases outside the gene matches: 7. Germline lookup yields CDR1 MDHEN and CDR2 SYDVKM. The CDR3 is CASSSPGQGVYEQYF. DNA for the CDR3: TGTGCCAGCAGTTCCCCGGGACAGGGCGTCTACGAGCAGTACTTC.

The rearrangement links TRBV6-1 to TRBJ2-7; 11 positions match TRBD2. Germline V gene data show CDR1 as MNHNS and CDR2 as SASEGT. V shed 1 base and J 3 bases; nucleotides not matched to a gene: 2. The CDR3 loop spans 15 amino acids. CDR3 nucleotides: TGTGCCAGCAGTGAAGGCCTAGCGGGGGGCTACGAGCAGTACTTC. Its protein is CASSEGLAGGYEQYF.

This chain joins TRBV7-8 and TRBJ1-2, with D possibly matching TRBD1 (5 bases). CDR1 is SGHVS, CDR2 FQNEAQ, per germline. The CDR3 contains 14 residues. V was trimmed by 0 bases and J by 8 bases, leaving 13 bases between them. The CDR3 reads CASSLAAGIGGYTF. CDR3 DNA: TGTGCCAGCAGCTTAGCGGCAGGGATCGGGGGCTACACCTTC.

The rearrangement joins TRBV5-4 to TRBJ1-1; D perhaps matches TRBD1 (6 bases). The germline V gene has CDR1 SGHNT and CDR2 YYREEE (reference sequence). The V and J ends lost 5 bases and 2 bases respectively, with 13 bases between them. This CDR3 has 14 amino acids. CDR3: CASRAGQFNTEAFF. In DNA, the CDR3 is TGTGCCAGCAGGGCTGGACAGTTTAACACTGAAGCTTTCTTT.

The V call is TRBV27, the J call TRBJ2-2, with 8 positions matching TRBD1. V trimming: 3 bases; J trimming: 4 bases; junction bases outside the gene matches: 7. This CDR3 is built from 16 residues. Germline loops: CDR1 MNHEY, CDR2 SMNVEV (reference sequence). The CDR3 sequence is CASSFSGGRLTGELFF. The CDR3 bases are TGTGCCAGCAGTTTTTCAGGGGGCCGTCTCACCGGGGAGCTGTTTTTT.

The rearrangement links TRBV27 to TRBJ2-7, with unresolved D. The CDR3 has 12 residues. Trimming pared 6 bases from V and 6 bases from J, leaving 12 bases between. Germline V lookup: CDR1 MNHEY, CDR2 SMNVEV (reference sequence). Here the CDR3 reads CASRGNVGEQYF. In DNA, the CDR3 is TGTGCCAGCAGGGGGAACGTCGGCGAGCAGTACTTC.

Here the CDR3 reads CASSSLGQSSGANVLTF. DNA of the CDR3: TGTGCCAGCAGCTCCCTAGGACAGAGCTCTGGGGCCAACGTCCTGACTTTC. V is TRBV7-2 and J is TRBJ2-6; possibly TRBD1 for D (6 bases). Germline assignment: CDR1 SGHTA and CDR2 FQGNSA. V lost 4 bases to trimming and J lost 0 bases, with 13 bases between them. The length of the CDR3 is 17 residues.

V gene TRBV7-9 combines with J gene TRBJ1-4; 10 bases fit TRBD1. The germline gives CDR1 SEHNR, CDR2 FQNEAQ (reference sequence). Trimming removed 4 bases from V and 7 bases from J; junction bases left unmatched: 3. The CDR3 spans 14 residues. Written as DNA, the CDR3 is TGTGCCAGCAGCTCAGGACAGGGGGTTGAAAAACTGTTTTTT. It encodes CASSSGQGVEKLFF.

This chain links TRBV19 with TRBJ2-7; D is uncertain. V lost 5 bases and J 1 base, leaving 12 bases between the germline ends. The CDR3 runs to 14 residues. Germline CDR1 reads LNHDA; CDR2 reads SQIVND (reference sequence). Here the CDR3 reads CASSSIGQSYEQYF. DNA for the CDR3: TGTGCCAGTAGTTCTATAGGGCAATCCTACGAGCAGTACTTC.

V usage is TRBV30 and J usage is TRBJ2-7, with a weak D call TRBD1 (5 bases). This CDR3 is 13 amino acids long. V was trimmed by 6 bases and J by 2 bases, leaving 14 bases between them. Germline V gene sequence: CDR1 GTSNPN, CDR2 SVGIG (reference sequence). The DNA for the CDR3 is TGTGCCTGTTTACAGGCGGTTCCCTACGAGCAGTACTTC. Its protein is CACLQAVPYEQYF. Drawing the rest from reference TRBV30 and TRBJ2-7, the complete variable domain is SQTIHQWPATLVQPVGSPLSLECTVEGTSNPNLYWYRQAAGRGLQLLFYSVGIGQISSEVPQNLSASRPQDRQFILSSKKLLLSDSGFYLCACLQAVPYEQYFGPGTRLTVT.

The chain uses TRBV5-5 and TRBJ1-3; no definite D call. The ends were cut back, 4 bases at V and 7 bases at J, with 18 bases in the middle. From germline, CDR1 is SGHKS and CDR2 YYEKEE (reference sequence). The CDR3 totals 15 residues. CDR3 region: CASSLDRAGGNTIYF. CDR3 DNA: TGTGCCAGCAGCCTGGACCGGGCTGGAGGGAACACCATATATTTT. Full variable domain (rest looked up from reference TRBV5-5 and TRBJ1-3): DAGVTQSPTHLIKTRGQQVTLRCSPISGHKSVSWYQQVLGQGPQFIFQYYEKEERGRGNFPDRFSARQFPNYSSELNVNALLLGDSALYLCASSLDRAGGNTIYFGEGSWLTVV.

The V and J genes are TRBV6-4 and TRBJ2-3, with D possibly matching TRBD2 (5 bases). Between the trimmed V and J ends, which lost 7 bases and 0 bases, there was a span of 11 bases. Germline V gene sequence: CDR1 MRHNA, CDR2 SNTAGT. The CDR3 consists of 14 residues. The CDR3 coding sequence is TGTGCCAGCAAGGTCGGGGAAAGCACAGATACGCAGTATTTT. It codes for CASKVGESTDTQYF.

This sequence joins TRBV19 and TRBJ2-2, with unresolved D. Germline V gene sequence: CDR1 LNHDA, CDR2 SQIVND (reference sequence). V lost 1 base and J 1 base, leaving 4 bases between the germline ends. The CDR3 covers 14 residues. The CDR3 spells CASSIVGNTGELFF. In nucleotides, the CDR3 is TGTGCCAGTAGTATAGTGGGGAACACCGGGGAGCTGTTTTTT.

The V and J genes are TRBV27 and TRBJ2-3; 10 bases are a match to TRBD2. The CDR3 consists of 18 residues. The V and J ends lost 4 bases and 6 bases, in that order; junction bases with no gene match: 16. CDR1 MNHEY and CDR2 SMNVEV come from the germline V gene (reference sequence). DNA of the CDR3: TGTGCCAGCAGTTCGTCTAGCGGGAGTATAATATGGGGTGATACGCAGTATTTT. Protein sequence: CASSSSSGSIIWGDTQYF.

The genes are TRBV4-1 and TRBJ2-3; D may be TRBD1 (6 bases). The V end was cut by 6 bases, the J end by 4 bases, with 17 bases between. The CDR3 sequence is 15 residues long. CDR1 and CDR2 (germline): MGHRA, YSYEKL. CDR3 DNA sequence: TGCGCCAGCAGTCGAGGAACAGGGTCAGCAGATACGCAGTATTTT. Amino acids: CASSRGTGSADTQYF.

The V gene is TRBV7-2, the J gene TRBJ1-4, with 7 positions matching TRBD1. Trimming took 5 bases from V and 0 from J; bases not matched to a gene: 9. Germline V gives CDR1 SGHTA, CDR2 FQGNSA. The CDR3 runs to 17 residues. CDR3 protein: CASSERTGWATNEKLFF. The CDR3 DNA sequence: TGTGCCAGCAGCGAACGGACAGGCTGGGCAACTAATGAAAAACTGTTTTTT.

J is TRBJ1-2 and V is TRBV7-9; D might be TRBD1 (5 bases). This CDR3 is built from 13 residues. Trimming pared 5 bases from V and 8 bases from J, leaving 15 bases between. Germline lookup yields CDR1 SEHNR and CDR2 FQNEAQ (reference sequence). The CDR3 nucleotides are TGTGCCAGCAGCCTATCCGGGGGAAGAGGCTACACCTTC. Translating gives CASSLSGGRGYTF.

This chain joins TRBV7-3 and TRBJ2-5, with D tentatively TRBD2 (5 bases). Trimming removed 1 base from V and 5 bases from J, with 5 bases in between. The CDR3 is 12 residues long. Germline lookup yields CDR1 SGHTA and CDR2 FQGTGA. CDR3 sequence reads: CASSLSGETQYF. The CDR3 nucleotides read TGTGCCAGCAGCTTAAGCGGGGAGACCCAGTACTTC.

V gene TRBV27 combines with J gene TRBJ2-1; 14 positions agree with TRBD2. Trimming removed 5 bases from V and 2 bases from J; junction bases left unmatched: 2. CDR3 length equals 16 residues. Germline V CDR1 and CDR2: MNHEY, SMNVEV (reference sequence). The DNA for the CDR3 is TGTGCCAGCAGTGTGGGACTAGCGGGGGCCTACAATGAGCAGTTCTTC. Protein: CASSVGLAGAYNEQFF.

The CDR3 is CASSAGAGGTQYF. The CDR3 DNA follows: TGTGCCAGCAGTGCTGGAGCGGGAGGGACGCAGTATTTT. This sequence joins TRBV6-1 and TRBJ2-3; TRBD2 agrees at 10 bases. The V segment lost 4 bases and the J segment 9 bases; nucleotides outside the gene matches: 4. Germline V gene sequence: CDR1 MNHNS, CDR2 SASEGT. The CDR3 consists of 13 residues.

V usage is TRBV2 and J usage is TRBJ2-5, with 9 bases matching TRBD1. The CDR3 has 14 amino acids. Per the germline V gene, CDR1 is SNHLY and CDR2 is FYNNEI. Losses at the gene ends were 11 bases for V and 5 bases for J; bases not matched to a gene: 12. The CDR3 sequence is CASGDRATWETQYF. Written as DNA, the CDR3 is TGTGCCTCCGGGGACAGGGCAACTTGGGAGACCCAGTACTTC.

V is TRBV6-6 and J is TRBJ2-5, with 8 bases matching TRBD1. The CDR3 runs 15 residues. With V trimmed by 2 bases and J by 5 bases, 7 bases remained unmatched. Per the germline V gene, CDR1 is MNHNY and CDR2 is SVGAGI (reference sequence). Here the CDR3 reads CASSYPGQGFETQYF. The DNA of the CDR3 is TGTGCCAGCAGTTACCCCGGACAGGGATTCGAGACCCAGTACTTC.

The chain joins TRBV27 to TRBJ1-2; weak D call: TRBD1 (5 bases). The length of the CDR3 is 14 residues. V was pared by 6 bases and J by 3 bases, with 14 bases between. Looked up from germline, CDR1 is MNHEY and CDR2 is SMNVEV (reference sequence). The CDR3: CASSRIQGHYGYTF. The DNA for the CDR3 is TGTGCCAGCAGCCGAATTCAGGGACACTATGGCTACACCTTC.